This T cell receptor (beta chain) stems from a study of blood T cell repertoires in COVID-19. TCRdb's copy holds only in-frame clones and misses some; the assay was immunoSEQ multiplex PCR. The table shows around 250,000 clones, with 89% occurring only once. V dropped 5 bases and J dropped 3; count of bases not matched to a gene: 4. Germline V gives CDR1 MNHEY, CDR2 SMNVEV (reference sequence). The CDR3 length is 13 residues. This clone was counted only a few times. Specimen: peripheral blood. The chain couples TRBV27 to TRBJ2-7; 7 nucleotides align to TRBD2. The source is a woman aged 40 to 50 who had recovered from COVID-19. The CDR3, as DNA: TGTGCCAGCAGTAGAGCTAGCGGCTACGAGCAGTACGTC. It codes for CASSRASGYEQYV.